This TCR beta chain was identified in a study of early T cells in non-severe SARS-CoV-2 infection (dated by TCRdb to 2020 to 2022). Background for the entire study: TCR sequencing used bulk RNA from unsorted whole blood, so alpha and beta chains could not be paired.

Details on this clonotype: This receptor's antigen is unknown. No clone much larger than this one lies a single base away; base qualities are absent.

Set within a cohort of healthcare workers in London, UK, this nested case-control study involved weekly PCR testing of nasopharyngeal swabs along with blood sampling. Healthcare workers were recruited between 23 and 31 March 2020, during the week of the UK lockdown, and were followed weekly for up to about 16 weeks. Libraries were built with 5' RACE. The sequencing machine was a NextSeq 500. The TCR library protocol attached unique molecular identifiers to individual cDNA molecules to correct for sequencing error and PCR bias. Both TCR alpha and beta chains were sequenced, and tight co-correlation was observed between alpha and beta sequence abundances in each sample. The original pipeline was this. Decombinator V4 was used to annotate the V gene, J gene and CDR3 of the TCR sequences. Expanded TCRs were defined as changing significantly between any two time points under a Poisson model with p below 0.0001. TCR abundances were normalised to the total number of TCRs sequenced per sample and were expressed as counts per million. TRAV1-2 paired with TRAJ12, TRAJ20 or TRAJ33 defined MAIT TCRs, while TRAV10 paired with TRAJ18 defined iNKT TCRs. VDJdb, accessed 1 November 2021, was searched for CMV, EBV and SARS-CoV-2 annotated TCRs, excluding TCRs annotated for multiple antigens. The public reads were reprocessed in TCRdb via fastp at Q25 and MiXCR, keeping in-frame beta chains. Duplicate CDR3 protein sequences are folded into a single record with the most common DNA and genes. The authors' filters were not applied to this entry. The sample yields some 87,000 distinct CDR3 sequences; roughly an eighth were counted once. Of the sample, roughly 1.4% is held by the ten largest clones.

The research as a whole found: VDJdb matching was skewed toward anti-spike CD8 responses and likely underestimated virus-specific expansions by missing private and CD4 specificities.

For CDR1 and CDR2, the germline V gene lists MNHEY and SVGEGT. The germline V and J ends show losses of 6 bases and 2 bases respectively, and no gene match explains 4 bases of the junction. The CDR3 spans 15 residues, from the cysteine through the phenylalanine. The only DNA kept is the CDR3, 45 bases in frame from the first base. This receptor was taken from an adult who was a healthcare worker with PCR-confirmed SARS-CoV-2 infection or an uninfected control (not recorded which). Sequenced input: whole blood. The rearrangement combines TRBV6-2 or TRBV6-3 with TRBJ2-1; 10 of the junction bases match TRBD2. The CDR3 loop reads CASRSGGAAYNEQFF. The sequenced DNA is TGTGCCAGCAGGAGCGGGGGGGCCGCCTACAATGAGCAGTTCTTC.